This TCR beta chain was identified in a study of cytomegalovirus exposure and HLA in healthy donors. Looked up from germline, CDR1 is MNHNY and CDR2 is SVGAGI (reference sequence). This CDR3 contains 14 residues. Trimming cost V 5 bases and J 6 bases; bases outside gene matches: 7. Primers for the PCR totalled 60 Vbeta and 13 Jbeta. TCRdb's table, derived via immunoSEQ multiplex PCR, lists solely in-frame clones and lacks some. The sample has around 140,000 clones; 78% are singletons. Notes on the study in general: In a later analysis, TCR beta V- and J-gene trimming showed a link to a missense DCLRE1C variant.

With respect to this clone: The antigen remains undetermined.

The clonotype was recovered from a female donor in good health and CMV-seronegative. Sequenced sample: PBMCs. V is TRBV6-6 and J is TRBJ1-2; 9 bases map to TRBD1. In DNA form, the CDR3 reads TGTGCCAGCAGTCTGGGGAGGACAGGGGATGGCTACACCTTC. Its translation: CASSLGRTGDGYTF.